This passage covers 16 T cell receptor beta chains from one sample sequenced in a study of blood T cell repertoires in COVID-19. Profiling relied on immunoSEQ multiplex PCR, and the TCRdb table lists in-frame clones only, not all of them. Of over 25,000 clones detected, 85% appear once; the ten largest clones hold about 25%. Sequencing was performed on peripheral blood. These receptors were collected from a human donor in a cohort sampled during active COVID-19.

The chain has TRBV11-3 and TRBJ2-1, with 9 bases fitting TRBD2. CDR3 length: 15 amino acids. The J segment lost 9 bases and the V segment lost 1 base, leaving 7 bases of the junction unmatched. The V gene's germline CDR1 is SGHNT and CDR2 YENEEA. CDR3 sequence (DNA): TGTGCCAGCAGCTTAGGAGTAGCGGGGGCGGGTGAGCAGTTCTTC. Translated: CASSLGVAGAGEQFF.

The chain has TRBV24-1 and TRBJ1-1, with 8 bases fitting TRBD1. The CDR3 runs 16 residues. With 2 bases clipped from V and 6 bases from J, the junction kept 10 bases outside the gene matches. The V gene's germline CDR1 is KGHDR and CDR2 SFDVKD. The CDR3 DNA reads TGTGCCACCAGTGATTCAGGACAGGGTCTTTTCGCTGAAGCTTTCTTT. Amino acid sequence: CATSDSGQGLFAEAFF.

This chain joins TRBV7-8 and TRBJ2-7, with D possibly TRBD1 on 6 matching bases. Deletions cut 1 base from V and 6 bases from J, with 13 bases between. Germline CDR1 reads SGHVS; CDR2 reads FQNEAQ. The CDR3 totals 14 residues. CDR3 in DNA: TGTGCCAGCAGCTTAGACAGGGTTGGGGTCGAGCAGTACTTC. Its translation is CASSLDRVGVEQYF.

The chain uses TRBV3-1 (or the pseudogene TRBV3-2) and TRBJ1-1; a possible D gene is TRBD1 (6 bases). The CDR3 consists of 11 residues. Germline V lookup: CDR1 LGHDT, CDR2 YNNKEL (reference sequence). The germline V and J ends were trimmed by 6 bases and 4 bases, with 6 bases remaining between them. The CDR3 bases are TGTGCCAGCAGAGGGGGCACTGAAGCTTTCTTT. It is translated as CASRGGTEAFF.

This chain uses TRBV6-5 with TRBJ2-7; 12 nucleotides agree with TRBD1. The trim removed 4 bases at V and 2 bases at J, leaving 6 bases unmatched. The CDR3 length is 16 residues. The V gene's germline CDR1 is MNHEY and CDR2 SVGAGI. The CDR3 sequence: CASSSAGQGAAYEQYF. Written as DNA, the CDR3 is TGTGCCAGCAGTTCGGCGGGACAGGGGGCCGCCTACGAGCAGTACTTC.

The genes are TRBV11-3 and TRBJ1-2, with D unclear. The CDR3 totals 15 residues. Trimming left V 0 bases short and J 0 bases short, with 8 bases between. Looked up from germline, CDR1 is SGHNT and CDR2 is YENEEA. CDR3 DNA sequence: TGTGCCAGCAGCTTAGATCGGGTTCCTAACTATGGCTACACCTTC. This translates into CASSLDRVPNYGYTF. Looking up the rest from reference TRBV11-3 and TRBJ1-2 gives the full variable domain: EAGVVQSPRYKIIEKKQPVAFWCNPISGHNTLYWYLQNLGQGPELLIRYENEEAVDDSQLPKDRFSAERLKGVDSTLKIQPAELGDSAVYLCASSLDRVPNYGYTFGSGTRLTVV.

V is TRBV3-1 (or the pseudogene TRBV3-2) and J is TRBJ2-1; a possible D gene is TRBD2 (5 bases). Per germline, CDR1 LGHDT and CDR2 YNNKEL (reference sequence). This CDR3 contains 15 residues. Trimming left V 2 bases short and J 8 bases short, with 16 bases between. As DNA, the CDR3 is TGTGCCAGCAGCCAACCGGGGAACTCAAGGGATGAGCAGTTCTTC. Its translation: CASSQPGNSRDEQFF.

This clone is a singleton in its sample. The J gene is TRBJ1-2, the V gene TRBV18, with 7 positions matching TRBD1. CDR1 is KGHSH and CDR2 is LQKENI in the germline V gene. This CDR3 has 17 amino acids. V lost 4 bases to trimming and J lost 4 bases; unmatched junction nucleotides: 15. Written as DNA, the CDR3 is TGTGCCAGCTCACAATCCGGGACAGTGACTCCTGTCTATGGCTACACCTTC. Translation: CASSQSGTVTPVYGYTF.

J is TRBJ1-3 and V is TRBV3-1 (or the pseudogene TRBV3-2); D unresolved. Trimming pared 2 bases from V and 0 bases from J, leaving 5 bases between. CDR1 and CDR2 from the germline V gene are LGHDT and YNNKEL (reference sequence). CDR3 length: 14 residues. The CDR3 nucleotides are TGTGCCAGCAGCCAACACAGCTCTGGAAACACCATATATTTT. It specifies CASSQHSSGNTIYF.

This clone is a singleton in its sample. This sequence joins TRBV5-1 and TRBJ2-5; no definite D call. The CDR3 has 11 amino acids. V lost 2 bases to trimming and J lost 5 bases, with 4 bases between them. Per the germline V gene, CDR1 is SGHRS and CDR2 is YFSETQ. The CDR3: CASSFLETQYF. The CDR3 nucleotides read TGCGCCAGCAGCTTCCTGGAGACCCAGTACTTC.

This clone was observed a few times. For the CDR3, the DNA is TGTGCCAGCAGTTACGACAGGGTTCTATGGCCCCAGCATTTT. It specifies CASSYDRVLWPQHF. J is TRBJ1-5 and V is TRBV6-2 or TRBV6-3; 7 bases fit TRBD1. Germline lookup yields CDR1 MNHEY and CDR2 SVGEGT. The V and J ends lost 2 bases and 9 bases, in that order; junction bases with no gene match: 7. The length of the CDR3 is 14 residues.

The chain uses TRBV18 and TRBJ2-1; 10 bases fit TRBD2. The V segment lost 5 bases and the J segment 4 bases; nucleotides outside the gene matches: 11. CDR3 length: 17 residues. Germline V CDR1 and CDR2: KGHSH, LQKENI. The CDR3 sequence is CASSADRASGGYNEQFF. DNA for the CDR3: TGTGCCAGCTCAGCCGACAGGGCTAGCGGGGGATACAATGAGCAGTTCTTC.

The genes are TRBV7-6 and TRBJ2-5; 8 nucleotides agree with TRBD2. Trimming cost V 1 base and J 2 bases; bases outside gene matches: 6. CDR3 length: 16 residues. The germline gives CDR1 SGHVS, CDR2 FNYEAQ. DNA for the CDR3: TGTGCCAGCAGCTTAGTCCTCCGGGGGGGACAAGAGACCCAGTACTTC. Translated: CASSLVLRGGQETQYF.

The chain combines TRBV2 with TRBJ2-5; a possible D gene is TRBD2 (6 bases). The CDR3 sequence is 12 residues long. With 6 bases removed from V and 4 bases from J, the gap between germline ends came to 9 bases. Germline V lookup: CDR1 SNHLY, CDR2 FYNNEI. CDR3 in amino acids: CASSLASETQYF. The CDR3 nucleotides are TGTGCCAGCAGCCTAGCGTCAGAGACCCAGTACTTC.

This chain connects TRBV19 to TRBJ2-7; 8 nucleotides align to TRBD1. CDR3 length: 15 amino acids. Germline-derived CDR1 and CDR2 are LNHDA and SQIVND (reference sequence). V lost 7 bases to trimming and J lost 0 bases; unmatched junction nucleotides: 8. CDR3 nucleotides: TGTGCCAGTACCGAGAGGACAGGGAACTCCTACGAGCAGTACTTC. It is translated as CASTERTGNSYEQYF.

This clone was found a few times. The chain recombines TRBV7-2 with TRBJ1-2; possible D gene TRBD1, 5 bases. This CDR3 is built from 14 residues. Trimming removed 4 bases at V and 3 bases at J, with 12 bases between. Looked up from germline, CDR1 is SGHTA and CDR2 is FQGNSA. In DNA form, the CDR3 reads TGTGCCAGCAGCTCGGGGACTGGATACTATGGCTACACCTTC. This sequence encodes CASSSGTGYYGYTF.